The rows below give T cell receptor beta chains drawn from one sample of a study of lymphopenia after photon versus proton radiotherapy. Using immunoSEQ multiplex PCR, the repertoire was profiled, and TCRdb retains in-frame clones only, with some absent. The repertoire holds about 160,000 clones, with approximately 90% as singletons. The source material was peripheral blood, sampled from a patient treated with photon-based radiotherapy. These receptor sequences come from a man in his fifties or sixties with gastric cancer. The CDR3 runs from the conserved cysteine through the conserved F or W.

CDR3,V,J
CASRNTGVLQPQHF,TRBV19,TRBJ1-5
CASSENHGNYGYTF,TRBV2,TRBJ1-2
CSVVGASGRTGELFF,TRBV29-1,TRBJ2-2
CASSWRGGDEQYF,TRBV5-4,TRBJ2-7
CARSSKQGTGNTIYF,TRBV5-3,TRBJ1-3
CAWSGGRKWDSSQEQYF,TRBV30,TRBJ2-7
CASSLSIDRKDGYTF,TRBV7-2,TRBJ1-2
CASSQDWGLAGVREQFF,TRBV14,TRBJ2-1
CAWSAGMNTEAFF,TRBV30,TRBJ1-1
CASRGARNYNEQFF,TRBV4-1,TRBJ2-1
CAWSRGTGNQPQHF,TRBV30,TRBJ1-5
CATGLAGSYEQYF,TRBV30,TRBJ2-7
CSVEGGKGFQETQYF,TRBV29-1,TRBJ2-5
CASSLPGSGRAIYNEQFF,TRBV4-1,TRBJ2-1
CASSQVGVRGGTEAFF,TRBV4-1,TRBJ1-1
CASMSARVRYGYTF,TRBV19,TRBJ1-2
CAWKVMNTEAFF,TRBV30,TRBJ1-1
CASSQDQRDTQYF,TRBV14,TRBJ2-3
CAWSGQSQIYGYTF,TRBV30,TRBJ1-2
CASSFDSSGTQYF,TRBV7-3,TRBJ2-5
CSVERASGIDEQFF,TRBV29-1,TRBJ2-1
CASIVGTGEGEQYF,TRBV6-5,TRBJ2-7
CASSKQGGSSYEQYF,TRBV19,TRBJ2-7
CASSWTQSSGNTIYF,TRBV19,TRBJ1-3
CASSPGQGFYEQYF,TRBV18,TRBJ2-7
CASSYSMGLEQYF,TRBV6-5,TRBJ2-7
CASRIDRGQAFF,TRBV7-2,TRBJ1-1
CASSFLLTGAGDYGYTF,TRBV7-2,TRBJ1-2
CASSLGGRTNEKLFF,TRBV28,TRBJ1-4